The T cell receptor beta chain under discussion was sequenced for a study of beta chain features in type 1 diabetes. General observations from the study: Equally in patients and controls, PCR might preferentially amplify shorter templates.

Expressed TCRB transcripts got sequenced, as all isolated RNA was reverse transcribed. Clones were sequenced by immunoSEQ multiplex PCR, and TCRdb holds only the in-frame ones, with some missing. The data contain roughly 140,000 clones, over 8.5% of them singletons. Details on this clone: As yet, its antigen is unknown.

Germline V gene data show CDR1 as MDHEN and CDR2 as SYDVKM. There are 12 residues in the CDR3. Trimming removed 3 bases at V and 7 bases at J, with 7 bases between. The TCR comes from a man aged 18 to 29 in good health. Material for sequencing was central memory CD4+ T cells from blood. The rearrangement uses TRBV28 and TRBJ1-5; D remains ambiguous. The CDR3 coding sequence is TGTGCCAGCAGTTTGAAAGGGCAGCCCCAGCATTTT. Its translation is CASSLKGQPQHF.